The sequence of this T cell receptor (beta chain) was determined in a study of blood T cell repertoires in COVID-19. Study overall: Samples of COVID-19 (acute and convalescent) were obtained from the United States, Italy and Spain.

In the study's own analysis: Amplification of reference gene primers was used by the study to estimate nucleated cell counts. Produced via immunoSEQ multiplex PCR; TCRdb's table is partial and in-frame only. V and J calls and clone size are as listed in that table; D and trimming were resolved from the DNA. This table has 210,000 or so clones, around 90% appearing once. The CDR3 contains 15 residues. J lost 1 base, V lost 7 bases, and 8 bases had no gene match. From germline, CDR1 is MNHEY and CDR2 SVGAGI. The receptor's source is a man in his forties with acute or convalescent COVID-19. The V call is TRBV6-5, the J call TRBJ1-1, with 8 bases fitting TRBD1. The material sequenced was peripheral blood. The CDR3: CASTPAGGRNTEAFF. CDR3 coding DNA: TGTGCCAGCACCCCCGCAGGGGGCAGGAACACTGAAGCTTTCTTT.